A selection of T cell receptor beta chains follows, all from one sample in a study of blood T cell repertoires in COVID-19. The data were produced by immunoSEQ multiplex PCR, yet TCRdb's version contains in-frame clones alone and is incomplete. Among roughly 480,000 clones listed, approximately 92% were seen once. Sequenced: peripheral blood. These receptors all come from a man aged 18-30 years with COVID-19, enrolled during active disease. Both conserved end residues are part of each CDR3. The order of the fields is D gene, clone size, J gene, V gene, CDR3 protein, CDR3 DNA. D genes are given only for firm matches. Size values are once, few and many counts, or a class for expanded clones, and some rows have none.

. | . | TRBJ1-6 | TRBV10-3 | CAIRGQTNNSPLHF | TGTGCCATCAGAGGACAGACTAATAATTCACCCCTCCACTTT
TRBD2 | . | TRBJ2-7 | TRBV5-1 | CASSLAGGFYEQYF | TGCGCCAGCAGCTTGGCGGGGGGGTTCTACGAGCAGTACTTC
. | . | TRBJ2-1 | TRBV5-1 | CASSLAGADVEGQFF | TGCGCCAGCAGCTTGGCAGGGGCCGACGTAGAGGGGCAGTTCTTC
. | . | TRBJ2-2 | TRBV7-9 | CASSPPLRNTGELFF | TGTGCCAGCAGCCCCCCATTGCGGAACACCGGGGAGCTGTTTTTT
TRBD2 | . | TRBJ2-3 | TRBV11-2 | CASSSHLAGGQDTQYF | TGTGCCAGCAGCTCCCATCTAGCGGGGGGACAGGATACGCAGTATTTT
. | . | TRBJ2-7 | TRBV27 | CASSSSYSSYEQYF | TGTGCCAGCAGTTCCTCGTATAGCTCCTACGAGCAGTACTTC
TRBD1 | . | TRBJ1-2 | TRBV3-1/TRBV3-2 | CASSQANRGRGYGYTF | TGTGCCAGCAGCCAGGCTAACAGGGGGCGCGGATATGGCTACACCTTC
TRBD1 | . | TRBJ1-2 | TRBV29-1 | CSAAGTGGAGYTF | TGCAGCGCAGCCGGGACAGGGGGTGCTGGCTACACCTTC
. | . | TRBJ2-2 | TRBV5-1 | CASSLIAGELFF | TGCGCCAGCAGCTTGATCGCCGGGGAGCTGTTTTTT
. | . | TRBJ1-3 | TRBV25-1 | CASSERYTGNTIYF | TGTGCCAGCAGTGAGAGGTATACTGGAAACACCATATATTTT
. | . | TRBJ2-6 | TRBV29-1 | CSVSQGSGANVLTF | TGCAGCGTTAGTCAGGGGAGTGGGGCCAACGTCCTGACTTTC
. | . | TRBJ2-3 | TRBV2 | CASSVFAAGTDTQYF | TGTGCCAGCAGTGTTTTTGCGGCTGGCACAGATACGCAGTATTTT
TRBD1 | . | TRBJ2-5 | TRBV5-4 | CASSPMDRDREGETQYF | TGTGCCAGCAGCCCTATGGACCGGGACAGGGAAGGCGAGACCCAGTACTTC
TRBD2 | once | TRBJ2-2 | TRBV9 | CASSPGLAGNTGELFF | TGTGCCAGCAGCCCGGGACTAGCGGGAAACACCGGGGAGCTGTTTTTT
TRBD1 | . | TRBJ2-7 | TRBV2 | CASRTGWYEQYF | TGTGCCAGCCGGACAGGGTGGTACGAGCAGTACTTC
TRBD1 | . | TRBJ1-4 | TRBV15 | CATSRDQGAQEKLFF | TGTGCCACCAGCAGAGATCAGGGGGCTCAGGAAAAACTGTTTTTT
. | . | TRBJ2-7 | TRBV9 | CASSVGVADVEQYF | TGTGCCAGCAGCGTAGGTGTGGCTGATGTCGAGCAGTACTTC
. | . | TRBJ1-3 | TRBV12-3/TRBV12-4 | CASSFTGSNTIYF | TGTGCCAGCAGTTTTACAGGGTCCAACACCATATATTTT
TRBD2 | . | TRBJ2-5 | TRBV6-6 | CASQGTRASTQETQYF | TGTGCCAGCCAAGGGACTAGGGCATCGACCCAAGAGACCCAGTACTTC
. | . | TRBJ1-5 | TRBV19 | CASNRESNQPQHF | TGTGCCAGTAACCGGGAAAGCAATCAGCCCCAGCATTTT
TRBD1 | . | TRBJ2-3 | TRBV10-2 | CASSGRDRGFADTQYF | TGCGCCAGCAGTGGCCGGGACAGGGGTTTCGCAGATACGCAGTATTTT
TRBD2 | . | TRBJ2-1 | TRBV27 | CASSPLAGYNEQFF | TGTGCCAGCAGTCCACTAGCGGGCTACAATGAGCAGTTCTTC
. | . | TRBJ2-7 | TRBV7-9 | CASSDRESYEQYF | TGTGCCAGCAGCGATCGCGAATCCTACGAGCAGTACTTC
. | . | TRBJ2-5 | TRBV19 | CASSIDRGTQYF | TGTGCCAGTAGTATTGATAGGGGGACCCAGTACTTC
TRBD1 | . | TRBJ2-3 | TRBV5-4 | CASSSDRGSLTDTQYF | TGTGCCAGCAGCTCCGACAGGGGGTCGCTCACAGATACGCAGTATTTT
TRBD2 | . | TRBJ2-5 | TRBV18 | CASSPKLAGAGETQYF | TGTGCCAGCTCACCTAAACTAGCGGGGGCCGGTGAGACCCAGTACTTC
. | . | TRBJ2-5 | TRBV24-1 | CATSDTGNQETQYF | TGTGCCACCAGTGACACAGGGAACCAAGAGACCCAGTACTTC
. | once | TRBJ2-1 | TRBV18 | CASSDLQENEQFF | TGTGCCAGCTCAGATCTACAGGAGAATGAGCAGTTCTTC
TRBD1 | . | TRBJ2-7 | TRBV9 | CASSGQGAYEQYF | TGTGCCAGCAGCGGACAGGGGGCCTACGAGCAGTACTTC